The following is a TCR beta chain sequence with its context. This table comes from immunoSEQ multiplex PCR, and its TCRdb copy is limited to in-frame clones, with some not included. The sample consists of about 480,000 clones, about 85% of them appearing once. The data were obtained in a study of blood T cell repertoires in COVID-19. As for the study in general: COVID-19 samples, acute and convalescent, were from the United States, Italy and Spain.

The germline V gene encodes CDR1 KGHDR and CDR2 SFDVKD. With 5 bases clipped from V and 5 bases from J, the junction kept 15 bases outside the gene matches. The CDR3 covers 17 residues. The study recruited people aged roughly 18 to 89 years across under 25 US areas. Participant-reported clinical history was the basis for cohort assignment. The receptor was isolated from a woman aged 18-29 years with acute COVID-19. The source material was PBMCs or T cells enriched from blood (not recorded which). The genes are TRBV24-1 and TRBJ2-5; 8 bases line up with TRBD1. As DNA, the CDR3 is TGTGCCACCAGTGCCTCAGGGGGCGCCAACTTGGGGGAGACCCAGTACTTC. Its translation: CATSASGGANLGETQYF.